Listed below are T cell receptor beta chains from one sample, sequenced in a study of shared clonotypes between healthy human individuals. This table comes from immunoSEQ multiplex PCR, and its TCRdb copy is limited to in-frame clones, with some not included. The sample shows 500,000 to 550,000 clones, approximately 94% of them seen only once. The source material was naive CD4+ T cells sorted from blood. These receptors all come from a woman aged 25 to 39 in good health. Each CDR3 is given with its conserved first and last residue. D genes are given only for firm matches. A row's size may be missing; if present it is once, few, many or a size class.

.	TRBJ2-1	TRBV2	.	TGTGCCAGCAAGCAGACGGAATCCTACAATGAGCAGTTCTTC	CASKQTESYNEQFF
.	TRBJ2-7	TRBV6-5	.	TGTGCCAGCAGTTCGCCGAGCTCCTACGAGCAGTACTTC	CASSSPSSYEQYF
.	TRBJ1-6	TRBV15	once	TGTGCCACCAGCAGAGATCAAAATAATTCACCCCTCCACTTT	CATSRDQNNSPLHF
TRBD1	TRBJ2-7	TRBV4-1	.	TGCGCCAGCAGCCAAGGCCCTGGACAGGGACACTACGAGCAGTACTTC	CASSQGPGQGHYEQYF
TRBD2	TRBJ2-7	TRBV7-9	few	TGTGCCAGCAGCGCCGGGACTAGGGACGAGCAGTACTTC	CASSAGTRDEQYF
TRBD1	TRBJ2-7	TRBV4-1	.	TGCGCCAGCAGCCACAGAAGGAGTGGACAGGGTATTCACGAGCAGTACTTC	CASSHRRSGQGIHEQYF
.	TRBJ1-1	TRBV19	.	TGTGCCAGTAGTGGGTCGGAAAAAGGGCGGGAGAACACTGAAGCTTTCTTT	CASSGSEKGRENTEAFF
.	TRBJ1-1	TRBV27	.	TGTGCCAGCGGGTACAGGGATGGAGGCACTGAAGCTTTCTTT	CASGYRDGGTEAFF
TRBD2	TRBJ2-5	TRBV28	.	TGTGCCAGCAGTTTTTCCGGGAGGCCAGAGACCCAGTACTTC	CASSFSGRPETQYF
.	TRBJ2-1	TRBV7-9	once	TGTGCCAGCAGCCGTTATGAGGATGAGCAGTTCTTC	CASSRYEDEQFF